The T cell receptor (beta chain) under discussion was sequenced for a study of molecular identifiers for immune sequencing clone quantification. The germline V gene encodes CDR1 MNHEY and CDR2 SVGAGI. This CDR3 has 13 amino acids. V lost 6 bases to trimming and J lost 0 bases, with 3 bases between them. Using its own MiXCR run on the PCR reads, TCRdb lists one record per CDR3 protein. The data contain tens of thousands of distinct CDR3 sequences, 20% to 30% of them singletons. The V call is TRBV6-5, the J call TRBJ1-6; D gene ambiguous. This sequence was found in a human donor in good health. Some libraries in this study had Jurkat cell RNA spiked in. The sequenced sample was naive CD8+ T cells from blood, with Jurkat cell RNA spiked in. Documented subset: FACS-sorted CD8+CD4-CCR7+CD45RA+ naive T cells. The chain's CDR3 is CASRSSYNSPLHF. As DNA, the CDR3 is TGTGCCAGCAGGAGCTCCTATAATTCACCCCTCCACTTT.